This TCR beta chain was retrieved from a study of CXCR3-negative and CXCR3-positive naive CD8 T cells. The CDR3 has 13 residues. In regard to this clonotype: Antigen unknown.

Within the CD8+ T cell compartment, naive cells were CD45RO-CCR7+CD27+CD95-. Study observations and caveats: The majority of assays used fresh PBMCs, and CXCR3 expression partially decreased after cryopreservation. Hydrophobicity was higher for TRB CDR3s found in CXCR3-positive naive cells than in CXCR3-negative naive cells.

The authors prepared UMI-labeled TRB cDNA libraries by 5' RACE. TCRdb re-analyzed the 5' RACE reads; it lists each CDR3 protein once, without DNA. The sample data list 140,000 to 150,000 distinct CDR3 sequences. The chain is built from TRBV12-3 or TRBV12-4 and TRBJ1-2; TCRdb lists TRBD1, though no DNA is available to test this call. The sequence derives from a human donor in good health. Some clones in this sample may be carry-over from other donors' samples. Input material: naive CXCR3+ CD8+ T cells from blood. As to subset: CD45RO-CCR7+CD27+CD95- naive CD8+ T cells expressing CXCR3 (TNR3+). CDR3 sequence: CASSLEDRDGYTF.